This T cell receptor beta chain stems from a study of shared clonotypes between healthy human individuals. Overall study: CD4 naive cells filled three plates per donor, CD4 memory three, CD8 naive two and CD8 memory one.

This CDR3 comprises 15 residues. Per the germline V gene, CDR1 is MDHEN and CDR2 is SYDVKM. The V segment lost 5 bases and the J segment 0 bases; nucleotides outside the gene matches: 2. Sequencing was performed with immunoSEQ multiplex PCR; in TCRdb, only in-frame clones are kept and a portion is missing. The sample carries some 1,600,000 clones, 98% recorded once. On this clone itself: The same CDR3 can be traced to other DNA sequences in this sample.

The sequence came from a man aged 25 to 40 in good health. The genes are TRBV28 and TRBJ2-1, with 9 bases lining up with TRBD2. The source material was naive CD4+ T cells sorted from blood. Subset specified: CD45RA+ positively selected. DNA for the CDR3: TGTGCCAGCAGTCTTAGCGGGAGCTCCTACAATGAGCAGTTCTTC. It encodes CASSLSGSSYNEQFF.